The rows below give T cell receptor beta chains drawn from one sample of a study of cytomegalovirus exposure and HLA in healthy donors. Sequencing was performed with immunoSEQ multiplex PCR; in TCRdb, only in-frame clones are kept and a portion is missing. Here the sample spans about 140,000 clones, roughly 75% being singletons. Sequencing was performed on PBMCs. These receptors originate from a man aged 40-50 years in good health and CMV-seronegative. CDR3s include the opening cysteine and the closing phenylalanine or tryptophan. A D gene is named only where the DNA matches it firmly. Not every row has a clone size; where given, it reads once, few, many or a size class.

D gene: TRBD2
J gene: TRBJ2-3
clone size: NA
V gene: TRBV7-3
CDR3 protein: CASSQALAGGADTQYF
CDR3 DNA: TGTGCCAGCAGCCAGGCACTAGCGGGGGGGGCGGATACGCAGTATTTT

D gene: NA
J gene: TRBJ2-1
clone size: NA
V gene: TRBV29-1
CDR3 protein: CSVKDRQLYNEQFF
CDR3 DNA: TGCAGCGTTAAGGACAGACAGCTTTACAATGAGCAGTTCTTC

D gene: NA
J gene: TRBJ1-5
clone size: few
V gene: TRBV7-9
CDR3 protein: CASSPVQNQPQHF
CDR3 DNA: TGTGCCAGCAGCCCCGTCCAGAATCAGCCCCAGCATTTT

D gene: NA
J gene: TRBJ1-5
clone size: NA
V gene: TRBV6-1
CDR3 protein: CASSGGTLQPQHF
CDR3 DNA: TGTGCCAGCAGTGGCGGGACCCTCCAGCCCCAGCATTTT

D gene: TRBD1
J gene: TRBJ2-1
clone size: NA
V gene: TRBV6-5
CDR3 protein: CASSRDRARNEQFF
CDR3 DNA: TGTGCCAGCAGTCGCGACAGGGCAAGGAATGAGCAGTTCTTC

D gene: TRBD1
J gene: TRBJ2-7
clone size: NA
V gene: TRBV28
CDR3 protein: CASSLRTGLGYEQYF
CDR3 DNA: TGTGCCAGCAGTTTACGGACAGGGCTAGGCTACGAGCAGTACTTC

D gene: TRBD1
J gene: TRBJ2-7
clone size: NA
V gene: TRBV13
CDR3 protein: CASSLRAGGYEQYF
CDR3 DNA: TGTGCCAGCAGCTTAAGGGCAGGGGGCTACGAGCAGTACTTC

D gene: NA
J gene: TRBJ1-1
clone size: few
V gene: TRBV19
CDR3 protein: CASSSNSAMNTEAFF
CDR3 DNA: TGTGCCAGTAGTAGTAACAGTGCTATGAACACTGAAGCTTTCTTT

D gene: NA
J gene: TRBJ2-6
clone size: once
V gene: TRBV27
CDR3 protein: CASSFLGQTGANVLTF
CDR3 DNA: TGTGCCAGCAGTTTCCTCGGACAGACTGGGGCCAACGTCCTGACTTTC

D gene: TRBD1
J gene: TRBJ1-1
clone size: NA
V gene: TRBV7-3
CDR3 protein: CASSSSGTETNTEAFF
CDR3 DNA: TGTGCCAGCAGCTCCTCAGGGACAGAGACGAACACTGAAGCTTTCTTT

D gene: NA
J gene: TRBJ1-1
clone size: NA
V gene: TRBV23-1
CDR3 protein: CASSQSEATPEAFF
CDR3 DNA: TGCGCCAGCAGTCAATCTGAGGCAACCCCCGAAGCTTTCTTT

D gene: NA
J gene: TRBJ2-1
clone size: NA
V gene: TRBV12-1
CDR3 protein: CAPGRASNEQFF
CDR3 DNA: TGTGCCCCGGGTCGCGCTAGCAATGAGCAGTTCTTC

D gene: NA
J gene: TRBJ1-5
clone size: many
V gene: TRBV6-5
CDR3 protein: CASTPFRGSNQPQHF
CDR3 DNA: TGTGCCAGCACCCCATTTCGGGGTAGCAATCAGCCCCAGCATTTT

D gene: TRBD2
J gene: TRBJ2-1
clone size: NA
V gene: TRBV7-6
CDR3 protein: CASSLEAGGQPYNEQFF
CDR3 DNA: TGTGCCAGCAGCTTAGAAGCGGGGGGGCAACCCTACAATGAGCAGTTCTTC

D gene: NA
J gene: TRBJ2-7
clone size: NA
V gene: TRBV7-2
CDR3 protein: CASSPAGQGPYEQYF
CDR3 DNA: TGTGCCAGCAGCCCGGCCGGGCAGGGTCCCTACGAGCAGTACTTC

D gene: NA
J gene: TRBJ2-2
clone size: NA
V gene: TRBV28
CDR3 protein: CASTLRLNTGELFF
CDR3 DNA: TGTGCCAGCACCCTCCGGTTGAACACCGGGGAGCTGTTTTTT

D gene: NA
J gene: TRBJ2-6
clone size: NA
V gene: TRBV5-1
CDR3 protein: CASSVGDSGANVLTF
CDR3 DNA: TGCGCCAGCAGCGTGGGAGACTCTGGGGCCAACGTCCTGACTTTC

D gene: TRBD1
J gene: TRBJ1-1
clone size: few
V gene: TRBV2
CDR3 protein: CARTGGRYTEAFF
CDR3 DNA: TGTGCCAGAACAGGGGGCCGTTACACTGAAGCTTTCTTT

D gene: TRBD1
J gene: TRBJ1-5
clone size: NA
V gene: TRBV28
CDR3 protein: CASRPQGGPQHF
CDR3 DNA: TGTGCCAGCAGGCCACAGGGGGGACCCCAGCATTTT

D gene: TRBD1
J gene: TRBJ1-2
clone size: NA
V gene: TRBV5-1
CDR3 protein: CASSLSPGQNYGYTF
CDR3 DNA: TGCGCCAGCAGCTTATCTCCGGGACAGAACTATGGCTACACCTTC

D gene: NA
J gene: TRBJ1-1
clone size: NA
V gene: TRBV6-5
CDR3 protein: CASKAQGGIGTEAFF
CDR3 DNA: TGTGCCAGCAAAGCCCAAGGGGGAATAGGCACTGAAGCTTTCTTT

D gene: TRBD1
J gene: TRBJ1-4
clone size: NA
V gene: TRBV7-9
CDR3 protein: CASSPTGTTNEKLFF
CDR3 DNA: TGTGCCAGCAGCCCGACAGGGACAACTAATGAAAAACTGTTTTTT

D gene: NA
J gene: TRBJ1-1
clone size: NA
V gene: TRBV5-1
CDR3 protein: CASSPPGVGTEAFF
CDR3 DNA: TGCGCCAGCAGCCCCCCAGGGGTCGGAACTGAAGCTTTCTTT

D gene: NA
J gene: TRBJ1-1
clone size: NA
V gene: TRBV6-5
CDR3 protein: CASSYVRLESTEAFF
CDR3 DNA: TGTGCCAGCAGTTACGTGAGGCTGGAGAGCACTGAAGCTTTCTTT

D gene: TRBD1
J gene: TRBJ2-7
clone size: NA
V gene: TRBV6-5
CDR3 protein: CASSSGTGGNPYEQYF
CDR3 DNA: TGTGCCAGCAGTTCGGGGACAGGGGGCAATCCCTACGAGCAGTACTTC

D gene: NA
J gene: TRBJ1-6
clone size: few
V gene: TRBV5-4
CDR3 protein: CASSLQGNSPLHF
CDR3 DNA: TGTGCCAGCAGCTTGCAGGGTAATTCACCCCTCCACTTT

D gene: NA
J gene: TRBJ2-1
clone size: NA
V gene: TRBV7-2
CDR3 protein: CASILRAGSRDNEQFF
CDR3 DNA: TGTGCCAGCATCTTGAGAGCGGGTAGCCGTGACAATGAGCAGTTCTTC

D gene: TRBD1
J gene: TRBJ1-5
clone size: NA
V gene: TRBV18
CDR3 protein: CASSLPTGNQPQHF
CDR3 DNA: TGTGCCAGCTCACTACCGACAGGGAATCAGCCCCAGCATTTT

D gene: TRBD1
J gene: TRBJ2-2
clone size: NA
V gene: TRBV4-2
CDR3 protein: CASSLGTGITGELFF
CDR3 DNA: TGTGCCAGCAGCCTCGGGACAGGGATCACCGGGGAGCTGTTTTTT

D gene: TRBD1
J gene: TRBJ2-7
clone size: NA
V gene: TRBV27
CDR3 protein: CASSLDRGFDEQYF
CDR3 DNA: TGTGCCAGCAGTCTGGACAGGGGGTTCGACGAGCAGTACTTC

D gene: NA
J gene: TRBJ1-1
clone size: few
V gene: TRBV19
CDR3 protein: CASRIRGEAFF
CDR3 DNA: TGTGCCAGTAGGATCAGGGGAGAAGCTTTCTTT

D gene: TRBD1
J gene: TRBJ2-7
clone size: NA
V gene: TRBV7-8
CDR3 protein: CASTPGQGAYEQYF
CDR3 DNA: TGTGCCAGCACCCCAGGGCAGGGGGCTTACGAGCAGTACTTC

D gene: TRBD2
J gene: TRBJ2-7
clone size: few
V gene: TRBV6-1
CDR3 protein: CASSASGGESEQYF
CDR3 DNA: TGTGCCAGCAGTGCTAGCGGGGGGGAGAGCGAGCAGTACTTC

D gene: NA
J gene: TRBJ2-1
clone size: once
V gene: TRBV4-3
CDR3 protein: CASSQGSVQFF
CDR3 DNA: TGCGCCAGCAGCCAAGGTTCGGTGCAGTTCTTC

D gene: TRBD2
J gene: TRBJ2-3
clone size: NA
V gene: TRBV7-3
CDR3 protein: CASSLSRDYTDTQYF
CDR3 DNA: TGTGCCAGCAGCTTAAGTCGGGACTACACAGATACGCAGTATTTT

D gene: NA
J gene: TRBJ1-2
clone size: NA
V gene: TRBV12-5
CDR3 protein: CASGLASSNYGYTF
CDR3 DNA: TGTGCTAGTGGTTTGGCCTCCTCTAACTATGGCTACACCTTC

D gene: NA
J gene: TRBJ1-3
clone size: NA
V gene: TRBV7-3
CDR3 protein: CASSLLGGNTIYF
CDR3 DNA: TGTGCCAGCAGCTTACTCGGTGGAAACACCATATATTTT

D gene: NA
J gene: TRBJ1-2
clone size: NA
V gene: TRBV15
CDR3 protein: CATSRDELTSNYGYTF
CDR3 DNA: TGTGCCACCAGCAGAGACGAGCTCACCTCTAACTATGGCTACACCTTC

D gene: TRBD1
J gene: TRBJ1-5
clone size: NA
V gene: TRBV6-5
CDR3 protein: CATRRTGRNQPQHF
CDR3 DNA: TGTGCCACCAGGAGGACAGGGAGGAATCAGCCCCAGCATTTT

D gene: TRBD2
J gene: TRBJ2-5
clone size: NA
V gene: TRBV6-5
CDR3 protein: CASSYSAGVQETQYF
CDR3 DNA: TGTGCCAGCAGTTACTCTGCGGGGGTTCAAGAGACCCAGTACTTC

D gene: TRBD1
J gene: TRBJ1-2
clone size: few
V gene: TRBV11-2
CDR3 protein: CASTRGNGGYTF
CDR3 DNA: TGTGCCAGCACCAGGGGGAATGGTGGCTACACCTTC

D gene: TRBD2
J gene: TRBJ2-7
clone size: NA
V gene: TRBV9
CDR3 protein: CASSSRLAGAYEQYF
CDR3 DNA: TGTGCCAGCAGCTCCCGACTAGCGGGGGCCTACGAGCAGTACTTC